A single sample is the source of the 27 T cell receptor beta chains below, sequenced in a study of Ad26.COV2.S vaccination and SARS-CoV-2 variants. As for treatment: 19 received Ad26.COV2.S at low or high dose, single or two shots; 5 received placebo; per-sample allocation not given. Sampling happened 63 days after the first vaccine or placebo injection. Data came from immunoSEQ multiplex PCR; TCRdb stores just in-frame clones and leaves some out. The table records hundreds of thousands of clones, 90% of them present only once. The sequenced sample was peripheral blood, obtained in a trial of Ad26.COV2.S vaccine versus placebo. All receptors derive from a person between 18 and 60 years old who received the Ad26.COV2.S COVID-19 vaccine or a placebo.

The chain is built from TRBV29-1 and TRBJ2-3, with 7 bases fitting TRBD2. This CDR3 comprises 12 residues. The germline CDR1 and CDR2 sequences are SQVTM and ANQGSEA. V lost 4 bases and J lost 6; bases outside the gene matches: 4. The CDR3 DNA reads as TGCAGCGTTGGTCACGGGGGGGATACGCAGTATTTT. Protein: CSVGHGGDTQYF.

V usage is TRBV4-3 and J usage is TRBJ2-7, with D tentatively TRBD2 (6 bases). The CDR3 is 15 residues long. V was trimmed by 0 bases and J by 4 bases, leaving 13 bases between them. Germline values: CDR1 LGHNA, CDR2 YSLEER. The CDR3 coding sequence is TGCGCCAGCAGCCAAGACCGCGGAGGGGCATACGAGCAGTACTTC. Translating gives CASSQDRGGAYEQYF.

The rearrangement joins TRBV4-3 to TRBJ2-1, with 12 bases identical to TRBD2. Losses at the gene ends were 0 bases for V and 7 bases for J; bases not matched to a gene: 7. Per the germline V gene, CDR1 is LGHNA and CDR2 is YSLEER. The CDR3 loop spans 17 amino acids. CDR3: CASSQDTTSGRWNEQFF. CDR3 nucleotides: TGCGCCAGCAGCCAAGATACGACTAGCGGGAGATGGAATGAGCAGTTCTTC.

V gene TRBV5-1 combines with J gene TRBJ2-3; 12 nucleotides align to TRBD2. The CDR3 is made up of 16 amino acids. The V segment lost 4 bases and the J segment 4 bases; nucleotides outside the gene matches: 7. CDR1 and CDR2 from the germline V gene are SGHRS and YFSETQ. This chain's CDR3 is CASSPGLAGSPDTQYF. CDR3 coding DNA: TGCGCCAGCAGCCCCGGACTAGCGGGAAGCCCAGATACGCAGTATTTT. Full variable domain (missing parts from reference TRBV5-1 and TRBJ2-3): KAGVTQTPRYLIKTRGQQVTLSCSPISGHRSVSWYQQTPGQGLQFLFEYFSETQRNKGNFPGRFSGRQFSNSRSEMNVSTLELGDSALYLCASSPGLAGSPDTQYFGPGTRLTVL.

The chain has TRBV7-6 and TRBJ2-1, with 12 bases aligning to TRBD2. V shed 1 base, J shed 5 bases, and the junction held 6 bases outside the gene matches. The CDR3 covers 17 residues. Germline V gene data show CDR1 as SGHVS and CDR2 as FNYEAQ. The CDR3 loop reads CASSLVSSGRAHNEQFF. The CDR3 bases are TGTGCCAGCAGCTTAGTTTCTAGCGGGAGGGCCCACAATGAGCAGTTCTTC.

The chain employs TRBV4-3 and TRBJ2-7, with 11 bases lining up with TRBD2. Germline V gives CDR1 LGHNA, CDR2 YSLEER. The CDR3 consists of 15 residues. Trimming removed 5 bases from V and 4 bases from J; junction bases left unmatched: 7. The CDR3 spells CASSVTSGSFYEQYF. The CDR3 nucleotides are TGCGCCAGCAGCGTAACTAGCGGGAGTTTTTACGAGCAGTACTTC.

The chain joins TRBV29-1 to TRBJ1-6; D gene unclear. Germline CDR1 and CDR2: SQVTM and ANQGSEA. The CDR3 is 12 amino acids. Trimming cost V 7 bases and J 0 bases, with 4 bases left between them. This CDR3 reads CSGSSYNSPLHF. CDR3 nucleotide sequence: TGCAGCGGAAGCTCCTATAATTCACCCCTCCACTTT. Drawing the rest from reference TRBV29-1 and TRBJ1-6, the complete variable domain is SAVISQKPSRDICQRGTSLTIQCQVDSQVTMMFWYRQQPGQSLTLIATANQGSEATYESGFVIDKFPISRPNLTFSTLTVSNMSPEDSSIYLCSGSSYNSPLHFGNGTRLTVT.

This clone was recorded once. V gene TRBV18 combines with J gene TRBJ1-2; D gene uncertain. Trimming took off 2 bases at V and 7 bases at J, with 14 bases between the two ends. Germline V gene data show CDR1 as KGHSH and CDR2 as LQKENI. The CDR3 consists of 14 residues. The DNA of the CDR3 is TGTGCCAGCTCACCAACAGACAAATTCACTGGCTACACCTTC. Translating gives CASSPTDKFTGYTF.

The chain couples TRBV4-3 to TRBJ2-3, with a possible D match to TRBD1 (6 bases). The germline gives CDR1 LGHNA, CDR2 YSLEER. CDR3 length: 15 amino acids. V was shortened by 3 bases and J by 4 bases, with 14 bases between the two germline ends. As DNA, the CDR3 is TGCGCCAGCAGCCAGGGTGGACAGAGGTCAGATACGCAGTATTTT. It translates to CASSQGGQRSDTQYF.

The chain couples TRBV5-1 to TRBJ2-1; D remains ambiguous. Germline V gives CDR1 SGHRS, CDR2 YFSETQ. The CDR3 length is 13 residues. The V end lost 0 bases, the J end lost 9 bases, and 10 bases lay between the germline ends. The CDR3 sequence: CASSLGVRGEQFF. As DNA, the CDR3 is TGCGCCAGCAGCTTGGGGGTTAGAGGTGAGCAGTTCTTC.

The chain carries TRBV11-1 and TRBJ2-7; 10 nucleotides agree with TRBD1. V was pared by 5 bases and J by 3 bases, with 7 bases of the junction left unmatched. CDR1 and CDR2 from the germline V gene are SGHAT and FQDESV (reference sequence). The CDR3 spans 15 residues. Written as DNA, the CDR3 is TGTGCCAGCAGCCACCGGGACAGGGGCTACTACGAGCAGTACTTC. It specifies CASSHRDRGYYEQYF.

The CDR3 region has the DNA TGTGCCAGCAGTTACCGGTCCACCGGACAGCCCCAGCATTTT. Its protein is CASSYRSTGQPQHF. This rearrangement joins TRBV2 to TRBJ1-5; D is undetermined. The germline V gene has CDR1 SNHLY and CDR2 FYNNEI. Deletions cut 5 bases from V and 7 bases from J, with 15 bases between. The CDR3 length is 14 residues.

The genes are TRBV5-4 and TRBJ2-5, with 8 bases aligning to TRBD2. The trim removed 4 bases at V and 4 bases at J, leaving 6 bases unmatched. This CDR3 is 14 amino acids long. The V gene's germline CDR1 is SGHNT and CDR2 YYREEE (reference sequence). The chain's CDR3 is CASSPGGTPETQYF. The DNA of the CDR3 is TGTGCCAGCAGCCCGGGAGGGACGCCAGAGACCCAGTACTTC.

The genes are TRBV2 and TRBJ2-1, with D possibly being TRBD1 (5 bases). V was cut by 5 bases and J by 2 bases, with 10 bases left in between. This CDR3 has 14 amino acids. Germline loops: CDR1 SNHLY, CDR2 FYNNEI. This CDR3 reads CASSIDRTYNEQFF. For the CDR3, the DNA is TGTGCCAGCAGTATTGACAGAACCTACAATGAGCAGTTCTTC.

V gene TRBV5-4 combines with J gene TRBJ2-4; perhaps D is TRBD1 or TRBD2 (5 bases each). CDR1 and CDR2 (germline): SGHNT, YYREEE (reference sequence). The ends were cut back, 4 bases at V and 5 bases at J, with 16 bases in the middle. The CDR3 sequence is 15 residues long. CDR3 bases: TGTGCCAGCAGCCAGGAGACCGGGGCCCAAAACATTCAGTACTTC. Protein: CASSQETGAQNIQYF.

The gene calls are TRBV7-2 and TRBJ2-7; D is undetermined. The CDR3 loop spans 13 amino acids. The germline gives CDR1 SGHTA, CDR2 FQGNSA. Trimming took 1 base from V and 3 from J, leaving 7 bases between them. As DNA, the CDR3 is TGTGCCAGCAGCTTAGGTGGTCTCTACGAGCAGTACTTC. It is translated as CASSLGGLYEQYF.

This chain connects TRBV24-1 to TRBJ1-5; tentatively, D is TRBD1 (5 bases). Per the germline V gene, CDR1 is KGHDR and CDR2 is SFDVKD. CDR3 length: 12 residues. Deletions cut 6 bases from V and 7 bases from J, with 9 bases between. The CDR3, as DNA: TGTGCCACCAGTTCAGGGAACCAGCCCCAGCATTTT. This codes for CATSSGNQPQHF.

The chain carries TRBV7-3 and TRBJ2-3, with a possible D match to TRBD2 (6 bases). Germline lookup yields CDR1 SGHTA and CDR2 FQGTGA. V lost 5 bases, J lost 8 bases, and 20 bases lay in between. This CDR3 spans 15 amino acids. As DNA, the CDR3 is TGTGCCAGCAGCCAGCAAGGGGCGGGATTATCTACGCAGTATTTT. Protein product: CASSQQGAGLSTQYF.

The V gene is TRBV30, the J gene TRBJ2-2; 12 bases are a match to TRBD2. The CDR3 is 18 residues long. After removal of 0 bases from V and 0 bases from J, the junction contained 5 bases not matched to a gene. Germline V gene lookup returns CDR1 GTSNPN and CDR2 SVGIG (reference sequence). CDR3 DNA sequence: TGTGCCTGGAGTGTCCCTCTAGCGGGAGGGCCGAACACCGGGGAGCTGTTTTTT. Its translation is CAWSVPLAGGPNTGELFF.

This clone showed up just once. This CDR3 is also generated by other DNA sequences in the sample. This chain links TRBV27 with TRBJ2-1; the match to TRBD2 covers 13 bases. This CDR3 spans 15 amino acids. Trimming at V came to 5 bases and at J to 5 bases, leaving 3 bases not matched to a gene. Germline V gene sequence: CDR1 MNHEY, CDR2 SMNVEV (reference sequence). The CDR3 sequence is CASSPLAGGNNEQFF. In DNA, the CDR3 is TGTGCCAGCAGTCCACTAGCGGGAGGGAACAATGAGCAGTTCTTC.

This clone came up many times. The gene calls are TRBV7-6 and TRBJ2-7, with 9 bases fitting TRBD2. CDR1 is SGHVS, CDR2 FNYEAQ, per germline. The J segment lost 6 bases and the V segment lost 2 bases, leaving 8 bases of the junction unmatched. The CDR3 extends over 15 amino acids. CDR3 bases: TGTGCCAGCAGCTTATATGCGGGAGGGCCAAGCGAGCAGTACTTC. The encoded protein is CASSLYAGGPSEQYF.

This chain links TRBV7-9 with TRBJ2-1, with D possibly being TRBD1 or TRBD2 (5 bases each). CDR1 SEHNR and CDR2 FQNEAQ come from the germline V gene (reference sequence). V was shortened by 5 bases and J by 9 bases, with 29 bases between the two germline ends. The CDR3 contains 18 residues. The CDR3 reads CASSKSGGDLLYWGEQFF. The CDR3 DNA sequence: TGTGCCAGCAGCAAGAGTGGTGGGGACCTCCTGTACTGGGGTGAGCAGTTCTTC.

This rearrangement joins TRBV11-3 to TRBJ2-3, with D possibly TRBD2 on 5 matching bases. Germline V gene sequence: CDR1 SGHNT, CDR2 YENEEA. The CDR3 extends over 16 amino acids. With 5 bases removed from V and 2 bases from J, the gap between germline ends came to 17 bases. The CDR3 is CASSRRSGRDTDTQYF. Written as DNA, the CDR3 is TGTGCCAGCAGCCGCCGGAGTGGGAGAGACACAGATACGCAGTATTTT. Combining the CDR3 with reference TRBV11-3 and TRBJ2-3 gives the whole variable domain EAGVVQSPRYKIIEKKQPVAFWCNPISGHNTLYWYLQNLGQGPELLIRYENEEAVDDSQLPKDRFSAERLKGVDSTLKIQPAELGDSAVYLCASSRRSGRDTDTQYFGPGTRLTVL.

This rearrangement joins TRBV11-1 to TRBJ1-1, with unresolved D. The germline V gene encodes CDR1 SGHAT and CDR2 FQDESV (reference sequence). The length of the CDR3 is 13 residues. Trimming removed 1 base from V and 4 bases from J, with 7 bases in between. CDR3: CASSLVRGTEAFF. The CDR3 bases are TGTGCCAGCAGCTTAGTTCGGGGCACTGAAGCTTTCTTT.

V gene TRBV27 combines with J gene TRBJ2-7; 7 bases agree with TRBD2. The CDR3 has 13 amino acids. Trimming cost V 0 bases and J 6 bases; bases outside gene matches: 2. Looked up from germline, CDR1 is MNHEY and CDR2 is SMNVEV (reference sequence). The CDR3 DNA reads TGTGCCAGCAGTTTATCCTGGGGGGGCGAGCAGTACTTC. Translating gives CASSLSWGGEQYF.

This chain uses TRBV7-2 with TRBJ2-7; TRBD2 might be the D (5 bases). Germline lookup yields CDR1 SGHTA and CDR2 FQGNSA. The CDR3 loop spans 14 amino acids. The V gene lost 3 bases and the J gene lost 3 bases, with 12 bases spanning the gap. CDR3 nucleotides: TGTGCCAGCAGCTTTTCTCCAGGAGGCTACGAGCAGTACTTC. Translation gives CASSFSPGGYEQYF.

The rearrangement links TRBV27 to TRBJ2-1; tentative D call: TRBD1 (6 bases). Germline values: CDR1 MNHEY, CDR2 SMNVEV (reference sequence). The CDR3 consists of 14 residues. V was pared by 4 bases and J by 4 bases, with 11 bases between. The CDR3 sequence: CASSWAGVYNEQFF. For the CDR3, the DNA is TGTGCCAGCAGTTGGGCAGGGGTTTACAATGAGCAGTTCTTC.